Sequencing of this TCR beta chain was carried out in a study of cytomegalovirus exposure and HLA in healthy donors. About the study: Of all 398 donors who were genotyped, around 79% belonged to the Caucasian-associated ancestry cluster. Study observations and caveats: In a later analysis, V- and J-gene trimming of beta chains associated with a DCLRE1C missense variant, replicated independently. Earlier analysis yielded a pattern in which most TCR beta V segments were productive about 90% or about 30% of the time.

Concerning this clone itself: Its specificity is unknown.

The V gene's germline CDR1 is SGHTA and CDR2 FQGNSA. The CDR3 runs to 14 residues. V gave up 4 bases and J gave up 2 bases, with 10 bases separating them. The PCR employed 60 Vbeta primers together with 13 Jbeta primers. The data were produced by immunoSEQ multiplex PCR, yet TCRdb's version contains in-frame clones alone and is incomplete. The specimen's table records 55,000 to 75,000 clones. V gene TRBV7-2 combines with J gene TRBJ2-3, with D unresolved. The specimen was PBMCs. The sequence was collected from a male donor in good health and CMV-seronegative. CDR3 sequence reads: CASSSRYYTDTQYF. The DNA for the CDR3 is TGTGCCAGCAGCTCCCGCTATTACACAGATACGCAGTATTTT. Supplemented by reference TRBV7-2 and TRBJ2-3, the full variable domain reads GAGVSQSPSNKVTEKGKDVELRCDPISGHTALYWYRQSLGQGLEFLIYFQGNSAPDKSGLPSDRFSAERTGGSVSTLTIQRTQQEDSAVYLCASSSRYYTDTQYFGPGTRLTVL.